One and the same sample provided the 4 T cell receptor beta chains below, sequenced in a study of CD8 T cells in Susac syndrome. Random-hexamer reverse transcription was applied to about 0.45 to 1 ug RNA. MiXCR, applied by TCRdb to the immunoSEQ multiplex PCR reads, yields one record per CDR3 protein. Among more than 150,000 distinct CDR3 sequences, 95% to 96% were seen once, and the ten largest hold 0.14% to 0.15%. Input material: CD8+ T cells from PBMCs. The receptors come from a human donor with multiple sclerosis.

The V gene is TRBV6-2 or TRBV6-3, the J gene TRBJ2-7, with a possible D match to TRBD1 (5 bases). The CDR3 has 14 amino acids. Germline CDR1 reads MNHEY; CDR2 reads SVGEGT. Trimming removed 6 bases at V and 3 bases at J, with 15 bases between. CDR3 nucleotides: TGTGCCAGCAGCTATGGGGCCCATCTCTACGAGCAGTACGTC. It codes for CASSYGAHLYEQYV.

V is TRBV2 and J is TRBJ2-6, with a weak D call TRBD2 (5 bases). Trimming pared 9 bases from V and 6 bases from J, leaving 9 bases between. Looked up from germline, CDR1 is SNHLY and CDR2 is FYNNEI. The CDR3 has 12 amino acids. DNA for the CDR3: TGTGCCAGGCCCGGGGAGGCCAACGTCCTGACTTTC. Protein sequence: CARPGEANVLTF. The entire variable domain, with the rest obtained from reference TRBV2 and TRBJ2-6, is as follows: EPEVTQTPSHQVTQMGQEVILRCVPISNHLYFYWYRQILGQKVEFLVSFYNNEISEKSEIFDDQFSVERPDGSNFTLKIRSTKLEDSAMYFCARPGEANVLTFGAGSRLTVL.

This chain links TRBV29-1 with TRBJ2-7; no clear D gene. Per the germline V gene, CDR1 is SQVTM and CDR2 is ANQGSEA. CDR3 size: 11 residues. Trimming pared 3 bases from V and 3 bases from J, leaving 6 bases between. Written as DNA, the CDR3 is TGCAGCGTTGACGAGGACTACGAGCAGTACTTC. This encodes CSVDEDYEQYF.

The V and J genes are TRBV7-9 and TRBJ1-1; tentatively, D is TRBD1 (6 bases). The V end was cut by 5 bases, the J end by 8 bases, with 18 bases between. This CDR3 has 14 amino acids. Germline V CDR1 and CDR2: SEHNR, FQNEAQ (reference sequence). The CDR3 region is CASSGPGGRVEAFF. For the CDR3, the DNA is TGTGCCAGCAGCGGTCCTGGGGGGCGCGTAGAAGCTTTCTTT.